Following are 25 T cell receptor beta chains from one sample sequenced in a study of lymphopenia after photon versus proton radiotherapy (dated by TCRdb to the late 2010s). Libraries were made using the immunoSEQ multiplex PCR assay. TCRdb obtained this table from immuneACCESS and retained in-frame rearrangements with V and J assigned. These tables miss some clones; where compared with another copy, unresolved V genes account for less than half of the shortfall, and the remainder is unexplained. Across this sample there are some 170,000 clones, with approximately 86% seen only once. Of the sample, less than 6% is held by the ten largest clones. This sample comprised peripheral blood, obtained from a patient treated with photon-based radiotherapy. The receptors originated from a man between 50 and 59 years old with gastric cancer.

The chain has TRBV5-6 and TRBJ1-2; D not certain. Germline V lookup: CDR1 SGHDT, CDR2 YYEEEE. Trimming shortened V by 0 bases and J by 12 bases, and 12 bases separated the two germline ends. The CDR3 covers 12 residues. CDR3 sequence (DNA): TGTGCCAGCAGCTTGGGCGAGCAGGAGAACACCTTC. Protein product: CASSLGEQENTF. The complete variable domain, with remaining parts taken from reference TRBV5-6 and TRBJ1-2, reads DAGVTQSPTHLIKTRGQQVTLRCSPKSGHDTVSWYQQALGQGPQFIFQYYEEEERQRGNFPDRFSGHQFPNYSSELNVNALLLGDSALYLCASSLGEQENTFGSGTRLTVV.

Here the CDR3 reads CASSLPDRLSYEQYF. The CDR3 nucleotides read TGTGCCAGCAGCTTACCGGACAGGCTATCCTACGAGCAGTACTTC. V usage is TRBV7-2 and J usage is TRBJ2-7, with TRBD1 matching 7 bases. The CDR3 runs 15 residues. V shed 2 bases and J 1 base; nucleotides not matched to a gene: 5. Per germline, CDR1 SGHTA and CDR2 FQGNSA.

The chain carries TRBV5-8 and TRBJ1-5; 7 nucleotides agree with TRBD1. Per germline, CDR1 SGHTS and CDR2 YDEGEE. J was trimmed by 3 bases and V by 1 base; bases with no gene match: 13. The CDR3 sequence is 18 residues long. CDR3 protein: CASSLSRVGGQINQPQHF. CDR3 in DNA: TGTGCCAGCAGCTTGTCCAGAGTGGGGGGACAGATCAATCAGCCCCAGCATTTT.

The table lists this clone with a few counts. V is TRBV10-3 and J is TRBJ2-3, with TRBD2 matching 8 bases. The J segment lost 0 bases and the V segment lost 11 bases, leaving 7 bases of the junction unmatched. CDR3 length equals 14 residues. The V gene's germline CDR1 is ENHRY and CDR2 SYGVKD. The CDR3 loop is CALSGSASTDTQYF. CDR3 bases: TGTGCCTTGAGCGGGAGTGCTAGCACAGATACGCAGTATTTT.

DNA for the CDR3: TGTGCCAGCAATCGACAGGGCTCTGGAAACACCATATATTTT. It is translated as CASNRQGSGNTIYF. This chain links TRBV6-6 with TRBJ1-3; 7 bases are shared with TRBD1. Germline V gives CDR1 MNHNY, CDR2 SVGAGI (reference sequence). CDR3 length equals 14 residues. V dropped 7 bases and J dropped 0; count of bases not matched to a gene: 3.

CDR3 residues: CASSPLANEKLFF. In DNA, the CDR3 is TGTGCCAGCTCACCGCTTGCTAATGAAAAACTGTTTTTT. This rearrangement joins TRBV18 to TRBJ1-4; D is ambiguous. V was trimmed by 3 bases and J by 3 bases, leaving 5 bases between them. CDR3 size: 13 residues. Germline assignment: CDR1 KGHSH and CDR2 LQKENI.

J is TRBJ2-1 and V is TRBV25-1, with 8 bases matching TRBD2. Germline V gives CDR1 MGHDK, CDR2 SYGVNS. Losses at the gene ends were 1 base for V and 6 bases for J; bases not matched to a gene: 11. The CDR3 has 17 amino acids. The CDR3 DNA is TGTGCCAGCAGTGAATCAGGACGGGAGGGCCTTGGCAATGAGCAGTTCTTC. This sequence encodes CASSESGREGLGNEQFF.

This chain joins TRBV6-5 and TRBJ1-2, with TRBD1 matching over 9 bases. The CDR3 runs to 14 residues. V was pared by 6 bases and J by 2 bases, with 4 bases of the junction left unmatched. Germline lookup yields CDR1 MNHEY and CDR2 SVGAGI. CDR3 DNA sequence: TGTGCCAGCAGAAAAACAGGGGGCAACTATGGCTACACCTTC. It encodes CASRKTGGNYGYTF.

This chain connects TRBV7-8 to TRBJ2-7; D ambiguous. This CDR3 is built from 15 residues. The germline CDR1 and CDR2 sequences are SGHVS and FQNEAQ. Trimming took 1 base from V and 2 from J, leaving 12 bases between them. CDR3 loop: CASSLGRWQPYEQYF. In DNA, the CDR3 is TGTGCCAGCAGCTTAGGAAGGTGGCAGCCCTACGAGCAGTACTTC.

The chain joins TRBV5-4 to TRBJ1-4; D is unresolved. CDR1 SGHNT and CDR2 YYREEE come from the germline V gene (reference sequence). The CDR3 has 14 residues. Trimming cost V 0 bases and J 4 bases, with 7 bases left between them. This chain's CDR3 is CASSLDRVNEKLFF. The CDR3 bases are TGTGCCAGCAGCTTGGACAGAGTTAATGAAAAACTGTTTTTT. Combining the CDR3 with reference TRBV5-4 and TRBJ1-4 gives the whole variable domain ETGVTQSPTHLIKTRGQQVTLRCSSQSGHNTVSWYQQALGQGPQFIFQYYREEENGRGNFPPRFSGLQFPNYSSELNVNALELDDSALYLCASSLDRVNEKLFFGSGTQLSVL.

The V gene is TRBV2, the J gene TRBJ1-3; 7 bases map to TRBD1. CDR1 is SNHLY and CDR2 is FYNNEI in the germline V gene. CDR3 size: 15 residues. V shed 3 bases, J shed 2 bases, and the junction held 4 bases outside the gene matches. The CDR3 region has the DNA TGTGCCAGCAGTGACAGGGGGTTTACTGGAAACACCATATATTTT. Translation gives CASSDRGFTGNTIYF.

The V call is TRBV9, the J call TRBJ2-6, with 12 bases that match TRBD1. The CDR3 covers 18 residues. With 3 bases clipped from V and 3 bases from J, the junction kept 7 bases outside the gene matches. The germline gives CDR1 SGDLS, CDR2 YYNGEE. DNA for the CDR3: TGTGCCAGCAGCGCCTCGGGACAGGGGGCGCTTGGGGCCAACGTCCTGACTTTC. Translation: CASSASGQGALGANVLTF. Looking up the rest from reference TRBV9 and TRBJ2-6 gives the full variable domain: DSGVTQTPKHLITATGQRVTLRCSPRSGDLSVYWYQQSLDQGLQFLIQYYNGEERAKGNILERFSAQQFPDLHSELNLSSLELGDSALYFCASSASGQGALGANVLTFGAGSRLTVL.

The count of this clone is one. V usage is TRBV30 and J usage is TRBJ2-2; TRBD2 is a possible D gene (5 bases). V was cut by 2 bases and J by 4 bases, with 17 bases left in between. Germline assignment: CDR1 GTSNPN and CDR2 SVGIG (reference sequence). CDR3 length equals 16 residues. The CDR3 region is CAWSLPGLRGTGELFF. In DNA form, the CDR3 reads TGTGCCTGGAGTCTTCCCGGACTTCGGGGCACCGGGGAGCTGTTTTTT.

The chain is built from TRBV7-9 and TRBJ2-2, with TRBD1 matching over 7 bases. The CDR3 totals 14 residues. Germline V lookup: CDR1 SEHNR, CDR2 FQNEAQ (reference sequence). V was pared by 4 bases and J by 4 bases, with 3 bases of the junction left unmatched. CDR3 residues: CASSSTGCTGELFF. In DNA form, the CDR3 reads TGTGCCAGCAGCTCGACAGGGTGCACCGGGGAGCTGTTTTTT.

V gene TRBV7-9 combines with J gene TRBJ2-7; D uncertain. Trimming took off 1 base at V and 7 bases at J, with 8 bases between the two ends. Germline-derived CDR1 and CDR2 are SEHNR and FQNEAQ (reference sequence). This CDR3 region has 12 residues. CDR3: CASSLGIDEQYF. The CDR3 DNA reads TGTGCCAGCAGCTTAGGAATAGATGAGCAGTACTTC.

This chain uses TRBV7-9 with TRBJ2-7; possible D gene TRBD1, 5 bases. CDR3 length: 14 amino acids. Germline V gene sequence: CDR1 SEHNR, CDR2 FQNEAQ (reference sequence). V dropped 5 bases and J dropped 4 bases, with 15 bases sitting between them. The CDR3 region has the DNA TGTGCCAGCAGCCTGACAGTTGAGTGGTACGAGCAGTACTTC. Residues: CASSLTVEWYEQYF.

This chain connects TRBV19 to TRBJ1-1; 7 bases match TRBD1. J was trimmed by 1 base and V by 6 bases; bases with no gene match: 8. The CDR3 is made up of 15 amino acids. CDR1 and CDR2 (germline): LNHDA, SQIVND (reference sequence). CDR3 DNA sequence: TGTGCCAGTAGATTGACAGGGTTGAAGAACACTGAAGCTTTCTTT. It codes for CASRLTGLKNTEAFF.

This chain connects TRBV27 to TRBJ2-1, with 8 bases aligning to TRBD2. The CDR3 extends over 16 amino acids. Trimming took 5 bases from V and 5 from J; bases not matched to a gene: 11. CDR1 is MNHEY, CDR2 SMNVEV, per germline (reference sequence). The CDR3 nucleotides are TGTGCCAGCAGTCCTTGGAGCAGCGGGAGAAACAATGAGCAGTTCTTC. As protein: CASSPWSSGRNNEQFF.

V and J are TRBV7-8 and TRBJ2-7; D uncertain. Per germline, CDR1 SGHVS and CDR2 FQNEAQ. The CDR3 has 11 residues. V dropped 7 bases and J dropped 6 bases, with 10 bases sitting between them. The CDR3 region has the DNA TGTGCCAGCACCCCACTTCGCGAGCAGTACTTC. This translates into CASTPLREQYF.

The chain links TRBV5-4 to TRBJ2-1; possibly TRBD2 for D (5 bases). V was pared by 3 bases and J by 0 bases, with 10 bases between. Per the germline V gene, CDR1 is SGHNT and CDR2 is YYREEE (reference sequence). CDR3 length equals 15 residues. The CDR3 region is CASSSGGSSYNEQFF. CDR3 DNA sequence: TGTGCCAGCAGCTCCGGAGGTAGCTCCTACAATGAGCAGTTCTTC.

The chain employs TRBV28 and TRBJ1-4; D not certain. The V end was cut by 9 bases, the J end by 8 bases, with 16 bases between. Germline V gene lookup returns CDR1 MDHEN and CDR2 SYDVKM. This CDR3 has 13 residues. CDR3 region: CASFPGVGEKLFF. The CDR3 DNA sequence: TGTGCCAGTTTTCCTGGGGTTGGGGAAAAACTGTTTTTT.

The chain couples TRBV6-6 to TRBJ2-7; 13 bases agree with TRBD2. The CDR3 is 15 amino acids. With 0 bases clipped from V and 5 bases from J, the junction kept 1 base outside the gene matches. The germline CDR1 and CDR2 sequences are MNHNY and SVGAGI (reference sequence). The CDR3 sequence: CASSYSGLAGDEQYF. The CDR3 DNA is TGTGCCAGCAGTTACTCCGGACTAGCGGGAGACGAGCAGTACTTC.

The chain uses TRBV11-2 and TRBJ2-1; D may be TRBD2 (6 bases). The length of the CDR3 is 16 residues. The germline gives CDR1 SGHAT, CDR2 FQNNGV. Trimming pared 5 bases from V and 0 bases from J, leaving 14 bases between. The CDR3: CASSLSGASSYNEQFF. The CDR3 coding sequence is TGTGCCAGCAGCCTTAGCGGAGCCAGCTCCTACAATGAGCAGTTCTTC.

The chain links TRBV20-1 to TRBJ2-1, with D uncertain. Germline lookup yields CDR1 DFQATT and CDR2 SNEGSKA (reference sequence). This CDR3 region has 11 residues. Trimming removed 2 bases at V and 5 bases at J, with 4 bases between. CDR3 region: CSARRNNEQFF. The CDR3 DNA is TGCAGTGCTAGAAGGAACAATGAGCAGTTCTTC.

V usage is TRBV2 and J usage is TRBJ2-2; no reliable D call. The CDR3 is made up of 14 amino acids. Germline assignment: CDR1 SNHLY and CDR2 FYNNEI. V was pared by 3 bases and J by 0 bases, with 5 bases between. Here the CDR3 reads CASSDSPNTGELFF. CDR3 sequence (DNA): TGTGCCAGCAGTGACAGTCCGAACACCGGGGAGCTGTTTTTT.